The entry below describes one T cell receptor (beta chain). CDR3 length equals 16 residues. V was clipped by 2 bases and J by 2 bases; unmatched bases: 7. CDR1 is MNHEY and CDR2 is SVGAGI in the germline V gene. These data are taken from a study of blood T cell repertoires in COVID-19. Original processing methods: Researchers report that nucleated cell counts were estimated from reference gene primer amplification. Clones were read by immunoSEQ multiplex PCR, and TCRdb kept only the in-frame ones, dropping some. The V and J calls and clone size were taken over from that table, and D and trimming were inferred from the DNA. The sample yields 310,000 or so clones, over 75% seen once.

This sequence joins TRBV6-5 and TRBJ1-2; 8 nucleotides agree with TRBD1. The TCR comes from a woman aged 25-40 years who had recovered from COVID-19. The sample was PBMCs or T cells enriched from blood (not recorded which). As DNA, the CDR3 is TGTGCCAGCAGTTACCTCGGGACAGGTGCAAACTATGGCTACACCTTC. This encodes CASSYLGTGANYGYTF.